This T cell receptor beta chain was sequenced in a study of glioma-infiltrating T cells after dendritic cell vaccination. The time point was: after dendritic cell vaccination, including at tumor progression/relapse. The CDR3 is 14 residues long. Per the germline V gene, CDR1 is SGHTA and CDR2 is FQGNSA. Trimming at V came to 6 bases and at J to 6 bases, leaving 9 bases not matched to a gene. Clones were read by immunoSEQ multiplex PCR, and TCRdb kept only the in-frame ones, dropping some. The profile shows 90,000 to 95,000 clones, over 75% of them singletons. Sample: blood, taken after dendritic cell vaccination. The source is a human donor with glioblastoma. The gene calls are TRBV7-2 and TRBJ1-1, with 8 bases fitting TRBD1. CDR3 DNA: TGTGCCAGCAGATATCAGACAGGGGCATCTGAAGCTTTCTTT. Protein: CASRYQTGASEAFF.